One sample yielded the 15 T cell receptor beta chains listed below, sequenced in a study of blood T cell repertoires in COVID-19 (TCRdb year 2020). The method was the immunoSEQ multiplex PCR assay. The source is immuneACCESS, and TCRdb retained only in-frame sequences with V and J called. Part of the clones is not carried over; for the studies checked, unresolved V genes explain less than half of this, and the remainder is unexplained. In this sample the table shows about 340,000 clones, roughly 90% of which occur a single time. The ten largest clones take up 15% to 20% of the sample. The sequenced material came from PBMCs or T cells enriched from blood (not recorded which). These receptors came from a woman aged 25-40 years who had recovered from COVID-19.

The chain is built from TRBV28 and TRBJ2-3; no clear D gene. V lost 6 bases and J lost 4, with 8 bases in between. The germline gives CDR1 MDHEN, CDR2 SYDVKM. The CDR3 covers 12 residues. In DNA form, the CDR3 reads TGTGCCAGCAGCCCTACGTCAGATACGCAGTATTTT. It translates to CASSPTSDTQYF.

This rearrangement joins TRBV4-3 to TRBJ2-7; 7 bases agree with TRBD1. The CDR3 extends over 14 amino acids. Germline lookup yields CDR1 LGHNA and CDR2 YSLEER. V shed 2 bases, J shed 3 bases, and the junction held 4 bases outside the gene matches. In nucleotides, the CDR3 is TGCGCCAGCAGCCAAAGGGGGCAGAACTACGAGCAGTACTTC. Its translation: CASSQRGQNYEQYF.

V is TRBV4-3 and J is TRBJ2-7; D gene uncertain. Trimming took 0 bases from V and 2 from J, leaving 11 bases between them. Germline V gives CDR1 LGHNA, CDR2 YSLEER. The CDR3 sequence is 15 residues long. The CDR3 reads CASSQEGQVAYEQYF. Written as DNA, the CDR3 is TGCGCCAGCAGCCAAGAAGGCCAGGTTGCCTACGAGCAGTACTTC.

This chain's CDR3 is CASSQAPHRAKEGTEAFF. CDR3 DNA sequence: TGTGCCAGCAGCCAAGCTCCACACCGGGCAAAAGAGGGCACTGAAGCTTTCTTT. The V and J genes are TRBV3-1 (or the pseudogene TRBV3-2) and TRBJ1-1; no reliable D call. Germline values: CDR1 LGHDT, CDR2 YNNKEL (reference sequence). There are 18 residues in the CDR3. The V gene lost 1 base and the J gene lost 4 bases, with 22 bases spanning the gap.

The V and J genes are TRBV10-3 and TRBJ1-1, with TRBD1 matching over 7 bases. After removal of 0 bases from V and 7 bases from J, the junction contained 2 bases not matched to a gene. Per germline, CDR1 ENHRY and CDR2 SYGVKD. The CDR3 has 13 residues. The CDR3 coding sequence is TGTGCCATCAGTGAGTCGAGGGACAGTGAAGCTTTCTTT. Residues: CAISESRDSEAFF.

The CDR3 nucleotides are TGTGCCAGCAGCCCCAGTCGTCTAGCGGGGGGGCCGGTGACAGATACGCAGTATTTT. Its translation is CASSPSRLAGGPVTDTQYF. The rearrangement uses TRBV16 and TRBJ2-3; 12 bases map to TRBD2. From germline, CDR1 is KGHSY and CDR2 FQNENV. The CDR3 runs to 19 residues. After removal of 4 bases from V and 3 bases from J, the junction contained 14 bases not matched to a gene.

The chain uses TRBV7-8 and TRBJ1-2; possibly TRBD1 for D (5 bases). The CDR3 covers 14 residues. In germline, CDR1 is SGHVS, CDR2 FQNEAQ. Trimming removed 4 bases from V and 4 bases from J, with 13 bases in between. CDR3 nucleotide sequence: TGTGCCAGCAGCTCAGGGCGGCGGGGCTATGGCTACACCTTC. It is translated as CASSSGRRGYGYTF.

This clone was observed a handful of times. The chain carries TRBV7-9 and TRBJ2-7, with TRBD1 matching over 9 bases. Per the germline V gene, CDR1 is SEHNR and CDR2 is FQNEAQ (reference sequence). The CDR3 has 14 amino acids. Trimming cost V 7 bases and J 3 bases; bases outside gene matches: 7. The CDR3 protein is CASTELGQGYEQYF. DNA of the CDR3: TGTGCCAGCACCGAATTGGGACAGGGCTACGAGCAGTACTTC.

This chain connects TRBV9 to TRBJ1-6; 8 nucleotides line up with TRBD1. Germline CDR1 and CDR2: SGDLS and YYNGEE. The CDR3 extends over 15 amino acids. After removal of 4 bases from V and 8 bases from J, the junction contained 8 bases not matched to a gene. The CDR3 sequence: CASSPRGQGDSPLHF. The CDR3 DNA sequence: TGTGCCAGCAGCCCCAGGGGGCAGGGTGATTCACCCCTCCACTTT.

V gene TRBV5-1 combines with J gene TRBJ1-2, with D perhaps matching TRBD1 (5 bases). The CDR3 is 14 amino acids. Trimming took off 4 bases at V and 7 bases at J, with 17 bases between the two ends. Germline lookup yields CDR1 SGHRS and CDR2 YFSETQ. CDR3 protein: CASSPPGIGFGYTF. The CDR3 DNA follows: TGCGCCAGCAGCCCGCCAGGGATCGGGTTTGGCTACACCTTC.

The rearrangement links TRBV5-1 to TRBJ2-1, with D maybe TRBD1 (5 bases). CDR3 length equals 18 residues. CDR1 and CDR2 (germline): SGHRS, YFSETQ. The V and J ends lost 0 bases and 6 bases respectively, with 22 bases between them. The CDR3 DNA is TGCGCCAGCAGCTTGGAACAGGCGGTTTACCTCCTTACCAATGAGCAGTTCTTC. It yields the protein CASSLEQAVYLLTNEQFF.

The chain uses TRBV2 and TRBJ1-1; D possibly corresponds to TRBD1 (5 bases). V gave up 3 bases and J gave up 1 base, with 6 bases separating them. CDR1 and CDR2 (germline): SNHLY, FYNNEI. The CDR3 is 13 amino acids. The chain's CDR3 is CASSEQGNTEAFF. The DNA for the CDR3 is TGTGCCAGCAGTGAGCAGGGGAACACTGAAGCTTTCTTT.

This chain links TRBV4-1 with TRBJ2-3, with 7 bases aligning to TRBD2. Germline V gene sequence: CDR1 MGHRA, CDR2 YSYEKL. The CDR3 consists of 17 residues. V dropped 1 base and J dropped 1; count of bases not matched to a gene: 8. In DNA, the CDR3 is TGCGCCAGCAGCCAAGGTGGGGGGGGACCCGGCACAGATACGCAGTATTTT. It yields the protein CASSQGGGGPGTDTQYF.

This chain links TRBV5-1 with TRBJ1-5; D possibly corresponds to TRBD1 (5 bases). Germline CDR1 and CDR2: SGHRS and YFSETQ. V was cut by 4 bases and J by 9 bases, with 17 bases left in between. This CDR3 has 14 residues. CDR3 in DNA: TGCGCCAGCAGCAGGGGCCCTGCAGAAGGGCCCCAGCATTTT. Residues: CASSRGPAEGPQHF.

CDR3 sequence: CASSIMGTGTEAFF. CDR3 bases: TGTGCCAGCAGCATAATGGGGACAGGCACTGAAGCTTTCTTT. The chain has TRBV7-2 and TRBJ1-1, with TRBD1 matching over 8 bases. This CDR3 comprises 14 residues. Germline lookup yields CDR1 SGHTA and CDR2 FQGNSA. V shed 5 bases, J shed 4 bases, and the junction held 6 bases outside the gene matches.